This T cell receptor (beta chain) was found in a study of cytomegalovirus exposure and HLA in healthy donors. Across the study: Earlier, 150 million to 200 million T cells were analyzed, and some 120 million unique TCR beta sequences were found among them. Study outcomes and limitations: In a later analysis, V- and J-gene trimming of beta chains associated with a DCLRE1C missense variant, replicated independently. Excluded were some V segments that proved indistinguishable, including TRBV6-2 and TRBV6-3. Sequencing depth roughly uniform across donors was assumed in presence/absence analyses.

Primers for the PCR totalled 60 Vbeta and 13 Jbeta. The method was immunoSEQ multiplex PCR; TCRdb's version includes in-frame clones alone and lacks a portion of them. Of some 110,000 clones in the sample, roughly 69% are singletons; the top ten hold 2% to 2.5%. Turning to this clone: What it binds is not known.

Germline-derived CDR1 and CDR2 are SGHRS and YFSETQ. Trimming removed 4 bases from V and 4 bases from J, with 11 bases in between. CDR3 size: 13 residues. The rearrangement joins TRBV5-1 to TRBJ1-2, with TRBD1 as a possible D gene (5 bases). The source of this sequence is a woman under 40 in good health and CMV-seronegative. Sequenced sample: PBMCs. This CDR3 reads CASSATEFYGYTF. Written as DNA, the CDR3 is TGCGCCAGCAGCGCGACAGAGTTCTATGGCTACACCTTC. Filled out from reference TRBV5-1 and TRBJ1-2, the complete variable domain reads KAGVTQTPRYLIKTRGQQVTLSCSPISGHRSVSWYQQTPGQGLQFLFEYFSETQRNKGNFPGRFSGRQFSNSRSEMNVSTLELGDSALYLCASSATEFYGYTFGSGTRLTVV.